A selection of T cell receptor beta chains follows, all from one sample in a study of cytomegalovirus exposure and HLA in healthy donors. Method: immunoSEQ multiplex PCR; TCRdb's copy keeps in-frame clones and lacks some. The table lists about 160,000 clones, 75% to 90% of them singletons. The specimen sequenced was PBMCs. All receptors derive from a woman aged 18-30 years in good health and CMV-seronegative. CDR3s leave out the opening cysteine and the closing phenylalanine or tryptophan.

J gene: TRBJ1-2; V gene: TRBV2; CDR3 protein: ASGLLQGAAYGYT
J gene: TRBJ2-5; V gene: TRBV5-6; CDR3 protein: ASSRRDGRETQY
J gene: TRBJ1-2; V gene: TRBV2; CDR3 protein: ASPGAMGYGYT
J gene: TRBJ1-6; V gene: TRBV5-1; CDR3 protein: ASSFFTLDRGNSPLH
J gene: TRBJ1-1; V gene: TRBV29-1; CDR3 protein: SVQGARTEAF
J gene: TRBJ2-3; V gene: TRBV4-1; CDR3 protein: ASSYLGLAFTDTQY
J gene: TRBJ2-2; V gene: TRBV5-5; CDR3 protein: ASSLRTGSGTGELF
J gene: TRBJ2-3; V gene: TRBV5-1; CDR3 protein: ASSLAPTGRAGTDTQY
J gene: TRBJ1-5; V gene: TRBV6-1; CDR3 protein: ASTTGGRPQH
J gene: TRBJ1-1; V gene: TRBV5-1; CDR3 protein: ASSLRGEPSGDAEAF
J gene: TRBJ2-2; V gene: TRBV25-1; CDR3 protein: ASSDQQGPNTGELF
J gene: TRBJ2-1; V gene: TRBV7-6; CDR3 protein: ASSHNPGLAIDNEQF
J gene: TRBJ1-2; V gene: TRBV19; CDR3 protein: ASSYGANYGYT
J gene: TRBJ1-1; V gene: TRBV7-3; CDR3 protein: ASSLTPLGQGRRNTEAF
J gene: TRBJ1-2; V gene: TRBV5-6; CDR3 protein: ASILTGMSYT
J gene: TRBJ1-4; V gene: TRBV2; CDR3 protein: ASKREGTGSNEKLF
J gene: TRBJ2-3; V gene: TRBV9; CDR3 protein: ASSVVAGGTDTQY
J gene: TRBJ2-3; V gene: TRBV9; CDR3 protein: ASSLSLEATQY
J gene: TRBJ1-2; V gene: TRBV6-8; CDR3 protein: ASSYYPPRRTLGYT
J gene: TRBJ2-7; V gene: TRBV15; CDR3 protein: ATSRDPAGPHEQY
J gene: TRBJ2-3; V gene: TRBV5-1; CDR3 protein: ASSPSGMTDTQY
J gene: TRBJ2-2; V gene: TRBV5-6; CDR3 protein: ASSHRGYTGELF
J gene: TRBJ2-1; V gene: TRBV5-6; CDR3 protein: ASSFLEAYNEQF
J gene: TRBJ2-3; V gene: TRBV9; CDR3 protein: ASSGARDRGLAGDTQY
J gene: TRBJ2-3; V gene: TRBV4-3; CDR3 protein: ASSLRLASTDTQY
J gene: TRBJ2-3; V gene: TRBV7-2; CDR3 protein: ASSARLAGITDTQY
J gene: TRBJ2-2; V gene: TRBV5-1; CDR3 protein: ASSHGGTGELF
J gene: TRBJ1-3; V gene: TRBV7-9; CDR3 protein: ASSPRGTERNTIY
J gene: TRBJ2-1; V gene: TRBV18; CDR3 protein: ASSPYRGGSDNEQF
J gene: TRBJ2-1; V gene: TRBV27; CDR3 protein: ASSSSAYNEQF
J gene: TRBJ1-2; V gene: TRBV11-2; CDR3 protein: ASSLHTTNYGYT
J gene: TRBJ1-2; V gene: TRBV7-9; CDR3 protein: ASSLQGAYGYT
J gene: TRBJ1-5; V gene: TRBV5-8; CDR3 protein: ASSTGTAYYQPQH
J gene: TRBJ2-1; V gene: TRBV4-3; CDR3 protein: ASSQDYEGLSYNEQF
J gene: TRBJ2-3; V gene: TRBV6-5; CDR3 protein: ASSYGGSTDTQY
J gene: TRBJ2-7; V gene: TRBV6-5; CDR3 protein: ASSSGLAGYEQY
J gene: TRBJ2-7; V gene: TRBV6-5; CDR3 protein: ASSRTTGSYEQY
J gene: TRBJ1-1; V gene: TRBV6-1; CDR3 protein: ASSRQYNTEAF
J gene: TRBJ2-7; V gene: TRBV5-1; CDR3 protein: ASSLTGGQGAYEQY
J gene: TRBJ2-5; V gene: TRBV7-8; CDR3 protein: ASSPGFTPQETQY
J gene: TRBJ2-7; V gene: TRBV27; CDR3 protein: ASSLRGYYEQY
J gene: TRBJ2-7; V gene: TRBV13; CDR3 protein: ASSASGTRSYEQY
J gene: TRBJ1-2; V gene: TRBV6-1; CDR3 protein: ASSEAVRQGGYGYT
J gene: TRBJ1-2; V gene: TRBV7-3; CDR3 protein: ASSAAGTRSSYT
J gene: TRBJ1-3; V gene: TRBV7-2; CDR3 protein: ASSRRTGSSGNTIY
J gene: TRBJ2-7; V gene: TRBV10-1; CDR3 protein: ASSVPRPSYEQY
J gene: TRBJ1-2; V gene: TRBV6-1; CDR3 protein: ASSAGTGYDYGYT
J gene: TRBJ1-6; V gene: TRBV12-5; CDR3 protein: ASGPREQGSPLH
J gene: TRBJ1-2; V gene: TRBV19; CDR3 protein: ASSPPAGLIYGYT
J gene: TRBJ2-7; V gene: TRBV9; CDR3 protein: ASSVGGGYSYEQY
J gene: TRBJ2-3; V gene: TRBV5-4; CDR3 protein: ASSVQGTDTQY
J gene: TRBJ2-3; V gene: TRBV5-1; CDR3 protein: ASSLQRGDTDTQY
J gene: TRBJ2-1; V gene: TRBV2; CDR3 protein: ASRGTSGGFEQF
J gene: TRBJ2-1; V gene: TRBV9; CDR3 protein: ASSVGGQGFNEQF
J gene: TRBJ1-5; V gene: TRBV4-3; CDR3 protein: ASSQDPGGVGNQPQH
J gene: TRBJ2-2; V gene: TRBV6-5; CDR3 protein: ASSYQGNGELF
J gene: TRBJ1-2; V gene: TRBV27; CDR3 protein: ASSSRSAVEGYGYT
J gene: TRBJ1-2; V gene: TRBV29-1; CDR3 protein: SVGEGLNGYT